The entry below gives a single T cell receptor beta chain sequence along with its context. These data originate in a study of blood T cell repertoires in COVID-19. The overall study: Some COVID-19 samples were acute and others convalescent; all came from the United States, Italy and Spain. PBMCs, B-cell-depleted T cells, or T cells provided the cDNA or gDNA that made up the material.

In germline, CDR1 is SNHLY, CDR2 FYNNEI. The CDR3 is 15 residues long. Trimming shortened V by 5 bases and J by 7 bases, and 17 bases separated the two germline ends. Per the authors' pipeline: The assay estimated nucleated cells by amplifying reference gene primers. Assay used: immunoSEQ multiplex PCR; TCRdb lists only in-frame clones, some missing. Clone size and the V and J calls come from that table; the DNA yielded D and trimming. The sample holds around 200,000 clones, under 90% seen once. Sequencing used peripheral blood. The chain uses TRBV2 and TRBJ1-4; perhaps TRBD1 as D (5 bases). The clonotype originates from a woman older than 75 with active or convalescent COVID-19. The DNA of the CDR3 is TGTGCCAGCAGTTCCCAGGGTGGGTTTGGTGAAAAACTGTTTTTT. This sequence encodes CASSSQGGFGEKLFF.